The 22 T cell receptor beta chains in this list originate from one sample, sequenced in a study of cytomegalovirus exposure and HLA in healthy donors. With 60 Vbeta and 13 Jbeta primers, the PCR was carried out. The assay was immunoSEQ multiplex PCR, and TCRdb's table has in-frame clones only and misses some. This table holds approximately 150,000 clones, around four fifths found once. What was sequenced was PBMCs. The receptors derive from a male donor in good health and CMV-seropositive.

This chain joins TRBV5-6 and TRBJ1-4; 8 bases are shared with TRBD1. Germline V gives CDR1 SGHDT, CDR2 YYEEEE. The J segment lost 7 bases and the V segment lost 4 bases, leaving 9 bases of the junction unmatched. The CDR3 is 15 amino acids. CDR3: CASSHQGAEGEKLFF. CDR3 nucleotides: TGTGCCAGCAGCCACCAGGGGGCGGAGGGTGAAAAACTGTTTTTT. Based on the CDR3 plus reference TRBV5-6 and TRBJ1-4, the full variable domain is DAGVTQSPTHLIKTRGQQVTLRCSPKSGHDTVSWYQQALGQGPQFIFQYYEEEERQRGNFPDRFSGHQFPNYSSELNVNALLLGDSALYLCASSHQGAEGEKLFFGSGTQLSVL.

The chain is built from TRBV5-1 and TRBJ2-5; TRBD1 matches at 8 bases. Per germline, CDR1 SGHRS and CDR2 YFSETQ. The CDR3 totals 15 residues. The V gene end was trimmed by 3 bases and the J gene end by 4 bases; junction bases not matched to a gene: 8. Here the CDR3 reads CASSSRQGWTETQYF. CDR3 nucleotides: TGCGCCAGCAGCTCGAGACAGGGGTGGACAGAGACCCAGTACTTC.

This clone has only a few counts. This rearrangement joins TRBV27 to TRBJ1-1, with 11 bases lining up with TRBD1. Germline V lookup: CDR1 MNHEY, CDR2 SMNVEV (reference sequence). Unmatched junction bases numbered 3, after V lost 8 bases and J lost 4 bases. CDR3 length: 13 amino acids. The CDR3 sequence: CASLDRGLTEAFF. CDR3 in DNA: TGTGCCAGCCTGGACAGGGGGCTCACTGAAGCTTTCTTT.

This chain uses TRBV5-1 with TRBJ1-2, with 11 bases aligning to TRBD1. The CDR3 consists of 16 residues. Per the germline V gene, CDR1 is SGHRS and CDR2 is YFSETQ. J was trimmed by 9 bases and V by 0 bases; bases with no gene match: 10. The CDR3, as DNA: TGCGCCAGCAGCTTGGCCGCATCCGGGACAGGGGGTCGCTACACCTTC. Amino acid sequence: CASSLAASGTGGRYTF.

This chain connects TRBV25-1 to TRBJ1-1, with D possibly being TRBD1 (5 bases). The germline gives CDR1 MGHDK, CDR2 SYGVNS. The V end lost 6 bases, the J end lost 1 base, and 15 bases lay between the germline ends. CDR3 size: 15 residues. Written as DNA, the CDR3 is TGTGCCAGCAGGGACACCCCTGACCCGAACACTGAAGCTTTCTTT. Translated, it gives CASRDTPDPNTEAFF.

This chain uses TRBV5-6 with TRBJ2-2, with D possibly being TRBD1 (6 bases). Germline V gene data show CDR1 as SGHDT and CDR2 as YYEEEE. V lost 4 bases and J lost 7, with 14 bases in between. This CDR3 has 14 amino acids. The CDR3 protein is CASSLGATNGELFF. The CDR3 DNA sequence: TGTGCCAGCAGCCTGGGGGCGACTAACGGGGAGCTGTTTTTT.

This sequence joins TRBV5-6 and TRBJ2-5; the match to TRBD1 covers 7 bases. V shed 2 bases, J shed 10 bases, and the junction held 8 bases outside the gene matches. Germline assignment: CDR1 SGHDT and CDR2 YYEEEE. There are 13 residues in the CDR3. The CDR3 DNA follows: TGTGCCAGCAGCTTCCCGACAGGGAAGGACCAGTACTTC. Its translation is CASSFPTGKDQYF.

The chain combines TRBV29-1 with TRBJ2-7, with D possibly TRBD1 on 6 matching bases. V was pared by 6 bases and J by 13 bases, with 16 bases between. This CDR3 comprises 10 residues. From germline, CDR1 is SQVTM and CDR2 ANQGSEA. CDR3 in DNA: TGCAGCGTGCACCTTGGACAGACCTACTTC. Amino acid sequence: CSVHLGQTYF.

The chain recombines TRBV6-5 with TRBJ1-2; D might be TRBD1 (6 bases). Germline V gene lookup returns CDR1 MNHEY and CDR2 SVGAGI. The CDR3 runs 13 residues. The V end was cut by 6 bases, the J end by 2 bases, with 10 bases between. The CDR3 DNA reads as TGTGCCAGCAGCGGCGGACAGAACTATGGCTACACCTTC. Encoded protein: CASSGGQNYGYTF.

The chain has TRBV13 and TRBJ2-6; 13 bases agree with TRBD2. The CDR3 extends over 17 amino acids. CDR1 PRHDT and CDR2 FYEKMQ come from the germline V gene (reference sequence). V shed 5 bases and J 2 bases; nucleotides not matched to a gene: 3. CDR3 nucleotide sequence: TGTGCCAGCAGCGAGGGACTAGCGGGGACTGGGGCCAACGTCCTGACTTTC. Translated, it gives CASSEGLAGTGANVLTF.

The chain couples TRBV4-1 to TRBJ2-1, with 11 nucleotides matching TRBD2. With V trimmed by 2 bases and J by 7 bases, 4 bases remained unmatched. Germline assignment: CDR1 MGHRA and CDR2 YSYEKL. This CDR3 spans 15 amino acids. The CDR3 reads CASSQTSGGGNEQFF. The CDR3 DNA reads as TGCGCCAGCAGCCAAACTAGCGGGGGTGGGAATGAGCAGTTCTTC.

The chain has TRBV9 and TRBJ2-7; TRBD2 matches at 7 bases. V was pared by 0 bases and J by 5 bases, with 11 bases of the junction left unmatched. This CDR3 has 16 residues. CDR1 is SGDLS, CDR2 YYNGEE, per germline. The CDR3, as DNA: TGTGCCAGCAGCGTAGAGCCACAAAGGACTAGTGACGAGCAGTACTTC. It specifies CASSVEPQRTSDEQYF.

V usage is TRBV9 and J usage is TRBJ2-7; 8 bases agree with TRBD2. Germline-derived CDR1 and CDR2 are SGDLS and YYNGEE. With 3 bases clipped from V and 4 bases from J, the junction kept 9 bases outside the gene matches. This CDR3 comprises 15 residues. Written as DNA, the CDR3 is TGTGCCAGCAGCGGAAGGGCGGGGGGACTGTACGAGCAGTACTTC. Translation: CASSGRAGGLYEQYF.

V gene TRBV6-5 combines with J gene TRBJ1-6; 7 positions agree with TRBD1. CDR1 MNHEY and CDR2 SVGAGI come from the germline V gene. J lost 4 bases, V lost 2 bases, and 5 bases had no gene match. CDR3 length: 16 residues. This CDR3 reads CASSYKAGGYNSPLHF. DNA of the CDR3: TGTGCCAGCAGTTACAAGGCAGGGGGATATAATTCACCCCTCCACTTT.

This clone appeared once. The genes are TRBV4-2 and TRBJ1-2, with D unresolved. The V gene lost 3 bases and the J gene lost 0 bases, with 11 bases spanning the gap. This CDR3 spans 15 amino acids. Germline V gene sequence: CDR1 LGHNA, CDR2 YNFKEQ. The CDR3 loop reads CASSHPYDSNYGYTF. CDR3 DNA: TGTGCCAGCAGCCACCCGTACGACTCTAACTATGGCTACACCTTC.

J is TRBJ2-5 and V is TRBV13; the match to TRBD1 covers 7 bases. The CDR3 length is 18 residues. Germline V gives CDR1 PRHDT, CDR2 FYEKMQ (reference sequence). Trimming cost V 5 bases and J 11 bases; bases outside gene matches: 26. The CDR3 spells CASSPHPSHRDRGWEQYF. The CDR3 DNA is TGTGCCAGCAGCCCACACCCGAGCCACCGGGACAGAGGATGGGAGCAGTACTTC. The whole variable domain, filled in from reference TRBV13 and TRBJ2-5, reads AAGVIQSPRHLIKEKRETATLKCYPIPRHDTVYWYQQGPGQDPQFLISFYEKMQSDKGSIPDRFSAQQFSDYHSELNMSSLELGDSALYFCASSPHPSHRDRGWEQYFGPGTRLLVL.

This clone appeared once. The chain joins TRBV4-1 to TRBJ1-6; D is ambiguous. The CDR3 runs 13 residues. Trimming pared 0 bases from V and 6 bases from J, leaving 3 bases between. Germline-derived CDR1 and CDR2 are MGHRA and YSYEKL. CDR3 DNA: TGCGCCAGCAGCCAAGAACTTAATTCACCCCTCCACTTT. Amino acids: CASSQELNSPLHF.

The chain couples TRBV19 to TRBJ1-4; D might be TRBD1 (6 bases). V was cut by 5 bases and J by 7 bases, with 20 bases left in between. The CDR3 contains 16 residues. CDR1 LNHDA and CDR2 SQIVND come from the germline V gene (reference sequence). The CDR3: CASSLETGPRGEKLFF. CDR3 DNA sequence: TGTGCCAGTAGTTTGGAGACAGGACCTAGGGGTGAAAAACTGTTTTTT.

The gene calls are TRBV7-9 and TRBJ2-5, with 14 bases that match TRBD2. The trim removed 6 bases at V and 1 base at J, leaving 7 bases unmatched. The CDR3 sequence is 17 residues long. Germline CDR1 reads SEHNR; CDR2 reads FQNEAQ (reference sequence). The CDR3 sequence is CASRSSGTSGGQETQYF. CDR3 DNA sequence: TGTGCCAGCAGGTCCTCCGGGACTAGCGGGGGCCAAGAGACCCAGTACTTC.

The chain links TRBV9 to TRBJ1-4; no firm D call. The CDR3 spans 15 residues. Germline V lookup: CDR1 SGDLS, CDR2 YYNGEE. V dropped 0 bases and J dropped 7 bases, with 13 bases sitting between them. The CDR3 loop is CASSVDTSAGEKLFF. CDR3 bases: TGTGCCAGCAGCGTAGACACATCAGCGGGTGAAAAACTGTTTTTT.

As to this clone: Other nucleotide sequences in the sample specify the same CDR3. CDR3 region: CASGTGGIGYTF. The CDR3, as DNA: TGTGCCAGCGGTACAGGGGGAATTGGCTACACCTTC. The chain links TRBV25-1 to TRBJ1-2, with TRBD1 identical over 8 bases. The CDR3 consists of 12 residues. J was trimmed by 7 bases and V by 8 bases; bases with no gene match: 6. The germline gives CDR1 MGHDK, CDR2 SYGVNS.

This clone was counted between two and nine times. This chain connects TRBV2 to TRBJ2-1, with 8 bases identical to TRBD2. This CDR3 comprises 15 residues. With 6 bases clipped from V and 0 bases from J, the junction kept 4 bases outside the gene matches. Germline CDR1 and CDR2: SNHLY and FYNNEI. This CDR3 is CASRPGTSSYNEQFF. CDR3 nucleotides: TGTGCCAGCAGGCCCGGGACTAGCTCCTACAATGAGCAGTTCTTC.